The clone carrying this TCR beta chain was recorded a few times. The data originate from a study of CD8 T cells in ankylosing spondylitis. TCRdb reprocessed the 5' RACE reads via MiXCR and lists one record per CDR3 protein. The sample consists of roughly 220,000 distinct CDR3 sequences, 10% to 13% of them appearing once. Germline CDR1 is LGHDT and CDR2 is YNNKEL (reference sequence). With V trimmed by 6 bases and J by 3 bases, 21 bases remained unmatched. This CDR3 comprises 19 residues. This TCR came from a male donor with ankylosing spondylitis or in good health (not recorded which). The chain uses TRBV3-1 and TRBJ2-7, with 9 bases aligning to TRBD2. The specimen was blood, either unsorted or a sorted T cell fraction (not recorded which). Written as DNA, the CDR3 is TGTGCCAGCAGTCAGGGTTTTGGGGCTAGCGGGGTAAACCACTACGAGCAGTACTTC. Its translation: CASSQGFGASGVNHYEQYF.